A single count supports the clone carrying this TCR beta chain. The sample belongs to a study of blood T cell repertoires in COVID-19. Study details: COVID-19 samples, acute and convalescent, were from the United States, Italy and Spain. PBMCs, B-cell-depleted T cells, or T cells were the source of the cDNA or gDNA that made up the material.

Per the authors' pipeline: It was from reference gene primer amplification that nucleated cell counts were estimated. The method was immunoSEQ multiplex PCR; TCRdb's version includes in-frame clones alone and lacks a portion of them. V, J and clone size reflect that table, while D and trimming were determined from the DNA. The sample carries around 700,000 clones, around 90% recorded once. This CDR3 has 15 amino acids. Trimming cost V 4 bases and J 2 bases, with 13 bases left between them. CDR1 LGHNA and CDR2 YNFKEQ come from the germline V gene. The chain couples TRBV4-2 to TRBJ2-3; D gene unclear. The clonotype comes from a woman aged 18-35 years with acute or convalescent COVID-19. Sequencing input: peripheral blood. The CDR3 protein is CASSPLEASTDTQYF. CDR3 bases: TGTGCCAGCAGCCCCCTCGAGGCGTCCACAGATACGCAGTATTTT.